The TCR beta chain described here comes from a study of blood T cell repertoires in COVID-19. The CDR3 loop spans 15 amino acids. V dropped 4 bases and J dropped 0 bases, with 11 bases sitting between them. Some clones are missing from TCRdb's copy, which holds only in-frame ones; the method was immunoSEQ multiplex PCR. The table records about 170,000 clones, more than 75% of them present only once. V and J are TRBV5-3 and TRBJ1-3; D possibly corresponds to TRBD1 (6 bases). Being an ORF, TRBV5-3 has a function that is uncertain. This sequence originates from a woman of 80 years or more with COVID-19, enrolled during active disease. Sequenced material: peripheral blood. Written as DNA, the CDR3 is TGTGCCAGAAGCCTGGACAGTAGCTCTGGAAACACCATATATTTT. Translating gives CARSLDSSSGNTIYF.